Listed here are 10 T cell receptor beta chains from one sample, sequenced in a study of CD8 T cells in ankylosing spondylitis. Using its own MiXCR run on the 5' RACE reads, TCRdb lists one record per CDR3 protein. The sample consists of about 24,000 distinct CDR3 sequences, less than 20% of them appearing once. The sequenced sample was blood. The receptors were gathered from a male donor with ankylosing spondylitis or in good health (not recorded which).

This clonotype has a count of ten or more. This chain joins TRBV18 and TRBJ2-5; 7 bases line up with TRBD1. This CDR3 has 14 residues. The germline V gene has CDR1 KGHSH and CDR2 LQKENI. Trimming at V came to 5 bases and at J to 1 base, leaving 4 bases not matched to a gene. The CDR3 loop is CASSANRGQETQYF. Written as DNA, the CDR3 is TGTGCCAGCTCAGCCAACAGGGGCCAAGAGACCCAGTACTTC.

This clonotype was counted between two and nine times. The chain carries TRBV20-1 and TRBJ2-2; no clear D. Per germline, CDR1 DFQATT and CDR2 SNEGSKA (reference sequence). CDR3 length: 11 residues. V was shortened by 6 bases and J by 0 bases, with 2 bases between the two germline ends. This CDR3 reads CSAPNTGELFF. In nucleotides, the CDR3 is TGCAGTGCGCCGAACACCGGGGAGCTGTTTTTT.

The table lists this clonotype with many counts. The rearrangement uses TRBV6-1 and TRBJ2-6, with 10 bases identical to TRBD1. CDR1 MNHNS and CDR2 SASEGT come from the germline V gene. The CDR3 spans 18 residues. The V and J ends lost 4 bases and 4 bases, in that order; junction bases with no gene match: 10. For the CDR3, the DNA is TGTGCCAGCAGTGGAAACCGGGACAGGGGTACCGGGGCCAACGTCCTGACTTTC. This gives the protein CASSGNRDRGTGANVLTF.

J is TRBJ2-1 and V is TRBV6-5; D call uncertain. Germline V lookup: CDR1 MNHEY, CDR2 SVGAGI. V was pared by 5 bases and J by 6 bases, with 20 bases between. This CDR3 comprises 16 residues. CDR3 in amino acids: CASSQLRGPGGNEQFF. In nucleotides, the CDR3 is TGTGCCAGCAGTCAATTGAGAGGTCCCGGCGGCAATGAGCAGTTCTTC.

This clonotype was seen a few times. CDR3 coding DNA: TGTGCCAGCAGTTTGGGGGTATGGGACACTGAAGCTTTCTTT. This sequence encodes CASSLGVWDTEAFF. This chain connects TRBV2 to TRBJ1-1, with D possibly TRBD1 on 5 matching bases. This CDR3 comprises 14 residues. With 5 bases removed from V and 3 bases from J, the gap between germline ends came to 13 bases. Looked up from germline, CDR1 is SNHLY and CDR2 is FYNNEI. Filled out from reference TRBV2 and TRBJ1-1, the complete variable domain reads EPEVTQTPSHQVTQMGQEVILRCVPISNHLYFYWYRQILGQKVEFLVSFYNNEISEKSEIFDDQFSVERPDGSNFTLKIRSTKLEDSAMYFCASSLGVWDTEAFFGQGTRLTVV.

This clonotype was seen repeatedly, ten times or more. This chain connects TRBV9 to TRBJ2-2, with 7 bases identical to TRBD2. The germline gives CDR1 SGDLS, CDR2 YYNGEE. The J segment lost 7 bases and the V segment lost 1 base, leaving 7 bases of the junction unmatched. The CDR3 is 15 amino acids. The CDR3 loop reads CASSVFPGGNGELFF. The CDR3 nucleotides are TGTGCCAGCAGCGTATTTCCCGGGGGGAACGGGGAGCTGTTTTTT.

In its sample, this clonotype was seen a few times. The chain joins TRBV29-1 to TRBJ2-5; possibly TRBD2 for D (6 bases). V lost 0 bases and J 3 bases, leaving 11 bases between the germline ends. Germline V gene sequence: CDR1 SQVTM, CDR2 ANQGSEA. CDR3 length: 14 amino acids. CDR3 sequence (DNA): TGCAGCGTTGAAGATCCGGGAGCAAAAGAGACCCAGTACTTC. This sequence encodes CSVEDPGAKETQYF.

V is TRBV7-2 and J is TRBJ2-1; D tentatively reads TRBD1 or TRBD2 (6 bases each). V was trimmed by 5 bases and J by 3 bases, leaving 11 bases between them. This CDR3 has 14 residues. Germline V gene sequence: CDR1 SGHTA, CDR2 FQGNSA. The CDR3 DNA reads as TGTGCCAGCAGCAGGGGGAGGATCTACAATGAGCAGTTCTTC. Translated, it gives CASSRGRIYNEQFF.

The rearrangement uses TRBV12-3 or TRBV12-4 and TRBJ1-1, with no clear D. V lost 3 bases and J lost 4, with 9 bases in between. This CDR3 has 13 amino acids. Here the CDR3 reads CASSLIGGTEAFF. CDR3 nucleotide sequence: TGTGCCAGCAGTTTGATCGGAGGCACTGAAGCTTTCTTT.

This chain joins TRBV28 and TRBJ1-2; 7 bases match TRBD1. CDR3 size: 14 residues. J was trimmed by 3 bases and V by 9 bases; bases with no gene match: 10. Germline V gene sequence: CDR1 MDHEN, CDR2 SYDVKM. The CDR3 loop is CASRGMGQHYGYTF. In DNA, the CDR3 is TGTGCCAGTAGGGGGATGGGACAGCACTATGGCTACACCTTC.